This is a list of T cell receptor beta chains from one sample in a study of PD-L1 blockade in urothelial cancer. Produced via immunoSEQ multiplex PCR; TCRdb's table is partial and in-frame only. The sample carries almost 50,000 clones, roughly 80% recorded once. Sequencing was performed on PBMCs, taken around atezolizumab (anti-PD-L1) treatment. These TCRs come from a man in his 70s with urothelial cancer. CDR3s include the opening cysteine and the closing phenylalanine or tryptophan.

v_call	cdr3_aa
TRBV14	CASSLQAGSYNEQFF
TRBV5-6	CASSFRTGGGNTEAFF
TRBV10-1	CASRFDRGMNTEAFF
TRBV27	CASSPYRGMGNEQFF
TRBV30	CAWDPSGQGYGYTF
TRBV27	CASKLRRRAGNQPQHF
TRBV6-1	CASSLTDEQFF
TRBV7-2	CASSMNRVGNTEAFF
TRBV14	CASSPWTAQETQYF
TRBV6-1	CASSKGGLPTDTQYF
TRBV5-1	CASSLGWGENTGELFF
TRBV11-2	CASSPQVGGYTF
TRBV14	CASSQNRNTIYF
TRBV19	CASSISRSQETQYF
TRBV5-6	CASRAKGSRSSGYTF
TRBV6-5	CASRRTGPQETQYF
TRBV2	CASTFTGPEAFF
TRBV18	CASSPGQPNTEAFF
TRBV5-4	CASSGTSGAHTDTQYF
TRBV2	CASSLRGGANEKLFF
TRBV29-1	CSVEASAGQPQHF
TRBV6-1	CASSEAASGGVGEQFF